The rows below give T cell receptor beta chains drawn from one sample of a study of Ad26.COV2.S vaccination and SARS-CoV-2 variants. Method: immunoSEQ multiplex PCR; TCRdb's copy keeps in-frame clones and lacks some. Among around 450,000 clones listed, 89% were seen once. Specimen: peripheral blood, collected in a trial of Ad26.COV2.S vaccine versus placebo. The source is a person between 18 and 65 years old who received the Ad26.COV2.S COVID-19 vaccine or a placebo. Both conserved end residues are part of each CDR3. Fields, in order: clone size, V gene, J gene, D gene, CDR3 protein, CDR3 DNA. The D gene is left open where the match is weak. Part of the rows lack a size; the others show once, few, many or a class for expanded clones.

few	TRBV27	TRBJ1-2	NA	CASSLVGDYGYTF	TGTGCCAGCAGTTTAGTGGGAGACTATGGCTACACCTTC
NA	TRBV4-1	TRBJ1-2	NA	CASSLGAAVANYGYTF	TGCGCCAGCAGCCTGGGGGCGGCAGTTGCTAACTATGGCTACACCTTC
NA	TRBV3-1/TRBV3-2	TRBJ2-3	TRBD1	CASSLLFGRGRDTQYF	TGTGCCAGCAGCCTCCTTTTCGGCAGGGGGCGAGATACGCAGTATTTT
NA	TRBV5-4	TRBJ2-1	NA	CASSLALWQSGNEQFF	TGTGCCAGCAGCTTGGCGTTGTGGCAGTCGGGCAATGAGCAGTTCTTC
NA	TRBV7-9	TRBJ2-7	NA	CASSLGFHGQYF	TGTGCCAGCAGTCTAGGCTTCCACGGGCAGTACTTC
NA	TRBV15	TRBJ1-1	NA	CATSRPPRGNTEAFF	TGTGCCACCAGCAGACCCCCTCGGGGGAACACTGAAGCTTTCTTT
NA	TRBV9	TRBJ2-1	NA	CASSVAPGSYNEQFF	TGTGCCAGCAGCGTAGCTCCAGGCTCCTACAATGAGCAGTTCTTC
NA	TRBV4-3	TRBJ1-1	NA	CASSRTEMNTEAFF	TGCGCCAGCAGTCGAACAGAGATGAACACTGAAGCTTTCTTT
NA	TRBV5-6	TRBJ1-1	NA	CASTLGWGTEAFF	TGTGCCAGCACCCTCGGCTGGGGCACTGAAGCTTTCTTT
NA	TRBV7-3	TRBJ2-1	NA	CASSSQGHEQFF	TGTGCCAGCAGCTCACAGGGACATGAGCAGTTCTTC
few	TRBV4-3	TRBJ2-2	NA	CASSQVLRENTGELFF	TGCGCCAGCAGCCAAGTCCTGAGGGAGAACACCGGGGAGCTGTTTTTT
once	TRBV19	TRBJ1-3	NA	CASSIKGGVGNTIYF	TGTGCCAGTAGTATAAAAGGCGGGGTGGGAAACACCATATATTTT
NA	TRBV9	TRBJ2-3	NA	CASSWYGDTDTQYF	TGTGCCAGCAGCTGGTACGGAGACACAGATACGCAGTATTTT
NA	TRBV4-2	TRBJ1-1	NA	CASSQQRFTEAFF	TGTGCCAGCAGCCAACAGAGATTCACTGAAGCTTTCTTT
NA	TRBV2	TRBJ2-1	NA	CASSEAFEQFF	TGTGCCAGCAGTGAAGCGTTTGAGCAGTTCTTC
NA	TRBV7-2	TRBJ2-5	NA	CASSFQRGGETQYF	TGTGCCAGCAGCTTTCAGCGTGGAGGGGAGACCCAGTACTTC
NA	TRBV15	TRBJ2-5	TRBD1	CATSRGGTGEETQYF	TGTGCCACCAGCAGAGGGGGGACAGGGGAAGAGACCCAGTACTTC
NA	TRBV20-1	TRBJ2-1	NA	CSASTGRGGNEQFF	TGCAGTGCTAGTACTGGGCGGGGCGGAAATGAGCAGTTCTTC
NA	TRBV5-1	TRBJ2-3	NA	CASSLLPSPGADTQYF	TGCGCCAGCAGCTTGCTGCCCTCTCCTGGGGCAGATACGCAGTATTTT
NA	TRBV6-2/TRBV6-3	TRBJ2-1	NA	CASSYSPKILGNEQFF	TGTGCCAGCAGTTACTCGCCCAAGATCTTGGGGAATGAGCAGTTCTTC
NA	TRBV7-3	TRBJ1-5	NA	CASSLWGDNQPQHF	TGTGCCAGCAGCTTATGGGGGGACAATCAGCCCCAGCATTTT
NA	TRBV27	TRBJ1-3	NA	CASSSGLVSGNTIYF	TGTGCCAGCAGTTCAGGGCTCGTCTCTGGAAACACCATATATTTT
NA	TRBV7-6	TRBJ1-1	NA	CASSLETGTEAFF	TGTGCCAGCAGCTTAGAAACGGGGACTGAAGCTTTCTTT
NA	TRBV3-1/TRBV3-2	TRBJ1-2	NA	CASSQARHAGYTF	TGTGCCAGCAGCCAAGCCCGACATGCTGGCTACACCTTC
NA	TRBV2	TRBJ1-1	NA	CASSEEMLGTSEAFF	TGTGCCAGCAGTGAAGAAATGCTCGGGACGTCTGAAGCTTTCTTT
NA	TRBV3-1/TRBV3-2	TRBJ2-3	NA	CASSQYKDTQYF	TGTGCCAGCAGCCAATACAAAGATACGCAGTATTTT
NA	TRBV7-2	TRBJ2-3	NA	CASSFSRVADTQYF	TGTGCCAGCAGCTTTAGTCGGGTGGCAGATACGCAGTATTTT
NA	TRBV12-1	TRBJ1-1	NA	CASRHQGNTEAFF	TGTGCCAGCCGCCATCAGGGGAACACTGAAGCTTTCTTT
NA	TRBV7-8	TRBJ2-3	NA	CASSPWTETDTQYF	TGTGCCAGCAGCCCGTGGACAGAGACAGATACGCAGTATTTT
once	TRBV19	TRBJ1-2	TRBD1	CASRATGAYGYTF	TGTGCCAGTAGGGCGACAGGGGCCTATGGCTACACCTTC
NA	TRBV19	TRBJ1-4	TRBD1	CASSAGTGSEKLFF	TGTGCCAGTAGCGCAGGGACAGGGAGTGAAAAACTGTTTTTT
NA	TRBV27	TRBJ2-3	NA	CASSWGSLGTDTQYF	TGTGCCAGCAGTTGGGGTTCTCTTGGCACAGATACGCAGTATTTT
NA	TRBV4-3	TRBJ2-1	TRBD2	CASSQKRDSGGAGEQFF	TGCGCCAGCAGCCAAAAGAGAGATAGCGGGGGGGCTGGAGAGCAGTTCTTC
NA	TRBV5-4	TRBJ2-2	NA	CGAQAPPGELFF	TGTGGAGCGCAGGCCCCCCCCGGGGAGCTGTTTTTT
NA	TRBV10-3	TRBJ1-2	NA	CAISESGLRGYTF	TGTGCCATCAGTGAGTCAGGGTTGAGAGGCTACACCTTC
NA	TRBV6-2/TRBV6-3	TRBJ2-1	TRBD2	CASSTSRLASEQFF	TGTGCCAGCAGTACTTCTCGACTAGCATCTGAGCAGTTCTTC
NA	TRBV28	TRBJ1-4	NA	CASSYPGEPTTNEKLFF	TGTGCCAGCAGTTACCCAGGGGAACCAACAACTAATGAAAAACTGTTTTTT
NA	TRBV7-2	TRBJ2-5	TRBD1	CASSFQRGLGETQYF	TGTGCCAGCAGCTTTCAGAGGGGGCTCGGGGAGACCCAGTACTTC
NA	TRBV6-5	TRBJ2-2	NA	CASTLRAANTGELFF	TGTGCCAGCACTTTACGGGCAGCTAACACCGGGGAGCTGTTTTTT
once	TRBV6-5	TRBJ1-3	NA	CASSITAYSGNTIYF	TGTGCCAGCAGTATTACAGCTTACTCTGGAAACACCATATATTTT
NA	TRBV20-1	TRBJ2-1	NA	CSASSQGEQFF	TGCAGTGCTAGTAGTCAGGGTGAGCAGTTCTTC
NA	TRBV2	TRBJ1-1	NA	CASRADSVEAFF	TGTGCCAGCAGGGCCGACAGCGTTGAAGCTTTCTTT
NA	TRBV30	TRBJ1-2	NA	CAWREWRVNYGYTF	TGTGCCTGGAGAGAGTGGAGGGTCAACTATGGCTACACCTTC
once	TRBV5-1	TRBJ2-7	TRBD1	CASSLGQGSEQYF	TGCGCCAGCAGCTTGGGACAGGGGAGCGAGCAGTACTTC
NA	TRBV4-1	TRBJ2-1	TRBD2	CASGTSGINEQFF	TGCGCCAGCGGGACTAGCGGGATCAATGAGCAGTTCTTC
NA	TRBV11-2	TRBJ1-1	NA	CASSLDRVGLINTEAFF	TGTGCCAGCAGCTTAGATCGGGTGGGACTAATCAACACTGAAGCTTTCTTT
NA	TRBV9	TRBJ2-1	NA	CASSVGDRFYNEQFF	TGTGCCAGCAGCGTTGGGGACCGATTCTACAATGAGCAGTTCTTC